This is a list of T cell receptor beta chains from one sample in a study of early T cells in non-severe SARS-CoV-2 infection. TCRdb processed the 5' RACE reads anew with MiXCR; each CDR3 protein has one entry. The data contain 80,000 to 100,000 distinct CDR3 sequences, around an eighth of them singletons. The sequencing sample was made of whole blood. These receptors came from an adult who was a healthcare worker with PCR-confirmed SARS-CoV-2 infection or an uninfected control (not recorded which). Each CDR3 is given with its conserved first and last residue. The D gene is left open where the match is weak. Size is omitted from some rows. Given values are once, few, many or a class for expanded clones.

abundance	j_gene	d_gene	v_gene	CDR3aa	CDR3nt
NA	TRBJ2-2	NA	TRBV6-5	CASSYWGSGTGELFF	TGTGCCAGCAGTTACTGGGGTTCCGGCACCGGGGAGCTGTTTTTT
NA	TRBJ2-5	NA	TRBV20-1	CSAGRPEETQYF	TGCAGTGCCGGCCGTCCCGAGGAGACCCAGTACTTC
many	TRBJ1-4	NA	TRBV6-2/TRBV6-3	CASSALGEKLFF	TGTGCCAGCAGTGCCCTGGGAGAAAAACTGTTTTTT
NA	TRBJ1-2	NA	TRBV7-2	CASSPPSGDYYGYTF	TGTGCCAGCAGCCCCCCCTCCGGGGATTACTATGGCTACACCTTC
many	TRBJ1-2	NA	TRBV29-1	CSVDPGYGYTF	TGCAGCGTTGATCCCGGCTATGGCTACACCTTC
NA	TRBJ2-2	TRBD1	TRBV7-7	CASSLRTGNTGELIF	TGTGCCAGCAGCTTGAGGACAGGGAACACCGGGGAGCTGATTTTT
NA	TRBJ1-3	TRBD1	TRBV7-6	CASSFRQGAFGNTIYF	TGTGCCAGCAGCTTTAGACAGGGGGCCTTTGGAAACACCATATATTTT
NA	TRBJ1-3	NA	TRBV12-3/TRBV12-4	CASSTNIDSGNTIYF	TGTGCCAGCAGTACAAACATAGACTCTGGAAACACCATATATTTT
few	TRBJ1-1	TRBD1	TRBV2	CASSTGGGDSTEAFF	TGTGCCAGCAGTACTGGGGGAGGGGACAGCACTGAAGCTTTCTTT
NA	TRBJ2-3	TRBD2	TRBV6-6	CASSYRAGVRADTQYF	TGTGCCAGCAGTTACAGGGCGGGAGTACGGGCAGATACGCAGTATTTT
few	TRBJ2-1	NA	TRBV7-3	CASSWDPHNEQFF	TGTGCCAGCAGCTGGGACCCCCACAATGAGCAGTTCTTC
NA	TRBJ2-7	NA	TRBV18	CASSPGGPVDEQYF	TGTGCCAGCTCACCTGGAGGGCCTGTCGACGAGCAGTACTTC
many	TRBJ2-1	TRBD2	TRBV7-9	CASSTSSGIAYNEQFF	TGTGCCAGCAGCACATCGAGCGGGATCGCCTACAATGAGCAGTTCTTC
few	TRBJ2-1	NA	TRBV28	CASSLPGADEQFF	TGTGCCAGCAGTTTACCCGGCGCAGATGAGCAGTTCTTC
NA	TRBJ2-3	TRBD1	TRBV6-5	CAIGTGSTDTQYF	TGTGCCATCGGGACAGGGAGCACAGATACGCAGTATTTT
many	TRBJ2-7	TRBD2	TRBV5-1	CASSSGLAGGNYEQYF	TGCGCCAGCAGCTCCGGACTAGCGGGAGGGAACTACGAGCAGTACTTC
many	TRBJ1-1	NA	TRBV7-2	CASSPTRVLGRTEAFF	TGTGCCAGCAGCCCCACCAGGGTGTTGGGACGGACTGAAGCTTTCTTT
many	TRBJ1-5	NA	TRBV19	CASSPQTVGNQPQHF	TGTGCCAGTAGTCCTCAGACCGTAGGCAATCAGCCCCAGCATTTT
NA	TRBJ1-2	NA	TRBV20-1	CSALTDSYGYTF	TGCAGTGCCCTTACAGATTCCTATGGCTACACCTTC
once	TRBJ2-2	NA	TRBV9	CASSSSPGELFF	TGTGCCAGCAGTTCTAGTCCGGGGGAGCTGTTTTTT
few	TRBJ2-1	NA	TRBV12-3/TRBV12-4	CASSPLAEQFF	TGTGCCAGCAGTCCTCTTGCGGAGCAGTTCTTC
few	TRBJ2-7	NA	TRBV1	CTSSQVADRAAYEQYF	TGCACCAGCAGCCAAGTGGCGGACAGGGCTGCCTACGAGCAGTACTTC
few	TRBJ2-7	TRBD1	TRBV29-1	CSTITGAYEQYF	TGCAGCACAATAACAGGGGCCTACGAGCAGTACTTC
many	TRBJ2-7	TRBD2	TRBV7-9	CASSPRDYSYEQYF	TGTGCCAGCAGTCCCCGGGACTACTCCTACGAGCAGTACTTC
NA	TRBJ2-1	TRBD2	TRBV11-2	CASSLKYGSGRMNEQFF	TGTGCCAGCAGCCTAAAATACGGTAGCGGGAGAATGAATGAGCAGTTCTTC
few	TRBJ2-1	TRBD1	TRBV29-1	CSHQGATFYNEQFF	TGCAGCCATCAGGGGGCTACCTTCTACAATGAGCAGTTCTTC
many	TRBJ1-3	NA	TRBV9	CASSNPAQGSGNTIYF	TGTGCCAGCAGCAACCCAGCTCAGGGTTCTGGAAACACCATATATTTT
NA	TRBJ1-4	NA	TRBV27	CASEDKVTNEKLFF	TGTGCCAGCGAAGACAAGGTTACTAATGAAAAACTGTTTTTT
many	TRBJ1-3	NA	TRBV5-6	CASRRTSGNTIYF	TGTGCCAGCAGAAGGACCTCTGGAAACACCATATATTTT
few	TRBJ1-4	TRBD1	TRBV7-2	CASSGQGGTNEKLFF	TGTGCCAGCAGCGGACAGGGAGGAACTAATGAAAAACTGTTTTTT
NA	TRBJ2-7	TRBD2	TRBV7-2	CASSPDLAGGVRNEQYF	TGTGCCAGCAGCCCGGATCTAGCGGGAGGTGTAAGGAATGAGCAGTACTTC
many	TRBJ1-2	NA	TRBV5-6	CASSLAIRALSF	TGTGCCAGCAGCTTGGCCATCAGGGCCCTAAGCTTC
few	TRBJ2-1	TRBD2	TRBV10-3	CAISESLAGGLNEQFF	TGTGCCATCAGTGAGTCACTAGCGGGAGGGCTCAATGAGCAGTTCTTC
few	TRBJ2-1	NA	TRBV29-1	CSVEIIEGGEQFF	TGCAGCGTTGAAATTATTGAAGGGGGTGAGCAGTTCTTC
many	TRBJ1-5	TRBD1	TRBV30	CAWSGTGDQPQHF	TGTGCCTGGAGTGGGACAGGGGATCAGCCCCAGCATTTT
NA	TRBJ2-5	NA	TRBV10-3	CATSLEGETQYF	TGTGCCACCAGCTTAGAAGGAGAGACCCAGTACTTC
NA	TRBJ2-7	TRBD1	TRBV29-1	CSVPTGSASGQYF	TGCAGCGTGCCGACAGGGAGCGCCTCGGGGCAGTACTTC
NA	TRBJ2-3	NA	TRBV7-6	CASSFGADTQYF	TGTGCCAGCAGCTTTGGGGCGGATACGCAGTATTTT
NA	TRBJ1-5	NA	TRBV6-5	CASGEIYSNQPQHF	TGTGCCAGCGGGGAGATTTATAGCAATCAGCCCCAGCATTTT
medium-sized	TRBJ2-1	TRBD2	TRBV20-1	CSARVLLAGGLEQFF	TGCAGTGCTAGAGTCCTACTAGCGGGAGGACTAGAGCAGTTCTTC
once	TRBJ1-5	TRBD1	TRBV27	CASSKTGTEYQPQHF	TGTGCCAGCAGTAAGACCGGGACAGAGTATCAGCCCCAGCATTTT
many	TRBJ2-2	NA	TRBV7-6	CASSLELGTGELFF	TGTGCCAGCAGCTTAGAGCTCGGGACCGGGGAGCTGTTTTTT
many	TRBJ2-7	NA	TRBV5-1	CASSLGPGNTYEQYF	TGCGCCAGCAGCTTGGGACCCGGGAATACTTACGAGCAGTACTTC
few	TRBJ1-4	NA	TRBV7-9	CASAALNEKLFF	TGTGCCAGTGCAGCACTGAATGAAAAACTGTTTTTT
few	TRBJ2-2	NA	TRBV21-1	CASRVKPRAGELFF	TGTGCCAGCAGGGTTAAACCTCGGGCCGGGGAGCTGTTTTTT
NA	TRBJ2-3	NA	TRBV20-1	CSARDSGGTDTQYF	TGCAGTGCTAGAGATTCGGGGGGCACAGATACGCAGTATTTT
few	TRBJ1-1	NA	TRBV2	CASSEDRGGPEAFF	TGTGCCAGCAGTGAAGATAGGGGGGGCCCGGAGGCTTTCTTT
many	TRBJ1-3	NA	TRBV3-1	CASSRTPLEGTIYF	TGTGCCAGCAGCCGCACACCTCTGGAAGGCACCATATATTTT
NA	TRBJ1-2	TRBD1	TRBV27	CASSPGQGGAYTF	TGTGCCAGCAGTCCAGGACAGGGCGGTGCCTACACCTTC
few	TRBJ2-2	TRBD2	TRBV6-5	CASSDGLAGVAELFF	TGTGCCAGCAGTGACGGTTTAGCGGGAGTCGCGGAGCTGTTTTTT
many	TRBJ1-1	NA	TRBV5-1	CASSLGGDTEAFF	TGCGCCAGCAGCTTGGGAGGCGACACTGAAGCTTTCTTT
NA	TRBJ1-1	TRBD1	TRBV6-1	CASRPLGTEYEAFF	TGTGCCAGCAGACCATTAGGGACAGAATATGAAGCTTTCTTT
few	TRBJ2-6	NA	TRBV5-1	CASSYRTAVPNVLTF	TGCGCCAGCAGCTACCGGACAGCTGTTCCCAACGTCCTGACTTTC